Listed below are T cell receptor beta chains from one sample, sequenced in a study of response to subunit inactivated influenza vaccine. Via MiXCR, TCRdb re-called the RT-PCR reads, giving one row per CDR3 protein. Here the sample spans over 800,000 distinct CDR3 sequences, about 20% being singletons. Specimen: PBMCs from blood, collected more than 4 days after vaccination. These receptors were obtained from a man between 50 and 59 years old who received an inactivated influenza vaccine. Each CDR3 is given with its conserved first and last residue. The D gene is left open where the match is weak. Only some rows state a clone size, as once, few, many or a class for expanded clones.

.	TRBV7-2	TRBJ1-1	.	TGTGCCAGCAGGCCCGGACCGGGGGACACTGAAGCTTTCTTT	CASRPGPGDTEAFF
TRBD2	TRBV5-1	TRBJ2-2	few	TGCGCCAGCAGCTTGGGACTAGCGGGAGAGACCGGGGAGCTGTTTTTT	CASSLGLAGETGELFF
TRBD1	TRBV6-5	TRBJ2-5	.	TGTGCCAGCAGTTACGGGACAGGGGGCGGAGAGACCCAGTACTTC	CASSYGTGGGETQYF
TRBD1	TRBV20-1	TRBJ2-4	.	TGCAGTGCTAGAGGTTTTAGGGGGACAGGGGGAAACATTCAGTACTTC	CSARGFRGTGGNIQYF
TRBD2	TRBV5-1	TRBJ2-7	few	TGCGCCAGCAGCTTGTCGGGACTAGCGACCTCCTACGAGCAGTACTTC	CASSLSGLATSYEQYF
.	TRBV6-5	TRBJ2-4	few	TGTGCCAGCAGTTACACGGCAGTGGGCATTCAGTACTTC	CASSYTAVGIQYF
.	TRBV10-3	TRBJ1-2	.	TGTGCCATCAGTGATAGTCGATATGGCTACACCTTC	CAISDSRYGYTF
.	TRBV6-2/TRBV6-3	TRBJ2-5	few	TGTGCCAGCAGTTACGGAGGCCCTCCGGATGAGACCCAGTACTTC	CASSYGGPPDETQYF
.	TRBV20-1	TRBJ2-7	few	TGCAGTGCTAGTTCCAACTACGAGCAGTACTTC	CSASSNYEQYF
.	TRBV7-8	TRBJ2-7	few	TGTGCCAGCAGCTTTGTTGGGGGACCCTACGAGCAGTACTTC	CASSFVGGPYEQYF
.	TRBV7-3	TRBJ2-1	.	TGTGCCAGCAGCTTCGTCGCGGGGTTCGACAATGAGCAGTTCTTC	CASSFVAGFDNEQFF
TRBD1	TRBV12-3/TRBV12-4	TRBJ2-7	.	TGTGCCAGCAGTAACCGGGACAGGGCTTTCTACGAGCAGTACTTC	CASSNRDRAFYEQYF
TRBD2	TRBV29-1	TRBJ2-7	few	TGCAGCGTTGAGGGAGCGGGGTCTGGGCAGTACTTC	CSVEGAGSGQYF
.	TRBV4-1	TRBJ2-3	few	TGCGCCAGCAGCCAGCTTTCAGGGGCCACAGATACGCAGTATTTT	CASSQLSGATDTQYF
TRBD2	TRBV15	TRBJ2-1	few	TGTGCCACCAGGCGGATGCGGGAGGGTTTCAATGAGCAGTTCTTC	CATRRMREGFNEQFF
.	TRBV29-1	TRBJ1-5	.	TGCAGCGTTGGGGGTTCGAATAGCAATCAGCCCCAGCATTTT	CSVGGSNSNQPQHF
.	TRBV29-1	TRBJ2-5	many	TGCAGCGCCGCAGGCGAGGGAGGGGGCATGACCCAGTACTTC	CSAAGEGGGMTQYF
.	TRBV7-6	TRBJ2-7	few	TGTGCCAGCAGCTTAGCGGAATCCAGCGAGCAGTACTTC	CASSLAESSEQYF
.	TRBV12-3/TRBV12-4	TRBJ2-4	few	TGTGCCAGCAGTCCACAGGAAAACATTCAGTACTTC	CASSPQENIQYF
.	TRBV7-2	TRBJ2-2	.	TGTGCCAGCAGCCCCTTTGGTCCCTCGGGGACCGGGGAGCTGTTTTTT	CASSPFGPSGTGELFF
TRBD1	TRBV28	TRBJ2-1	few	TGTGCCAGCAGGACGACAGGGGGGAGCGCGTTCTTC	CASRTTGGSAFF
TRBD1	TRBV7-3	TRBJ2-5	many	TGTGCCAGCAGCTTAGAGGGACAGGGGAAGAGAACCCAGTACTTC	CASSLEGQGKRTQYF